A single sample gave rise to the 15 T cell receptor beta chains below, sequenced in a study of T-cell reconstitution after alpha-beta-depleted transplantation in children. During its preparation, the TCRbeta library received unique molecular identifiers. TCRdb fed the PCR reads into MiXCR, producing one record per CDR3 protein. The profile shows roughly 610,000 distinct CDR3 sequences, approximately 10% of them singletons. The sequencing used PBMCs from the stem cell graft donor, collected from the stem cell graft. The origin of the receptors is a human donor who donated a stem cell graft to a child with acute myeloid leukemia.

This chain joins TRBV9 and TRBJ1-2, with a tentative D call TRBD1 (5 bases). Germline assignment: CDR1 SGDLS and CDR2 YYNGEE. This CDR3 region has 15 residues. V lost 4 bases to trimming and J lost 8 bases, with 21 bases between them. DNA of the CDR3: TGTGCCAGCAGCACCAGCGCCGGGACCCAGAGAGGCTACACCTTC. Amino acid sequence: CASSTSAGTQRGYTF.

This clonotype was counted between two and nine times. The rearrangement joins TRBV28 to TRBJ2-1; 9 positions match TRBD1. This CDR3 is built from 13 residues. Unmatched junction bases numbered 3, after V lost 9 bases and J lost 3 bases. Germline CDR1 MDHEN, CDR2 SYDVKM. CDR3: CARMDRGYNEQFF. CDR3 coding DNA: TGTGCCAGGATGGACAGGGGCTACAATGAGCAGTTCTTC.

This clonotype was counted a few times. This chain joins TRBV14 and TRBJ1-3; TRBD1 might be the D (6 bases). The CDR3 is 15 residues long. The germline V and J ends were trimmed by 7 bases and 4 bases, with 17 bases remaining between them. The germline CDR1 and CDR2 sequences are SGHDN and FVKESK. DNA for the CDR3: TGTGCCAGCACTCCAAGACAGGACCTGGGAAACACCATATATTTT. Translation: CASTPRQDLGNTIYF. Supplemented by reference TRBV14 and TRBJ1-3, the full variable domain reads EAGVTQFPSHSVIEKGQTVTLRCDPISGHDNLYWYRRVMGKEIKFLLHFVKESKQDESGMPNNRFLAERTGGTYSTLKVQPAELEDSGVYFCASTPRQDLGNTIYFGEGSWLTVV.

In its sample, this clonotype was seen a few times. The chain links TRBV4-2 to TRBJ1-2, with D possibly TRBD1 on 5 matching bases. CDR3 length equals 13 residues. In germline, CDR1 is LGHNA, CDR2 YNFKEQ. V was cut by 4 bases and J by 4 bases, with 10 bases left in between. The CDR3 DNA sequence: TGTGCCAGCAGCCCCGGGGACGTCTATGGCTACACCTTC. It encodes CASSPGDVYGYTF.

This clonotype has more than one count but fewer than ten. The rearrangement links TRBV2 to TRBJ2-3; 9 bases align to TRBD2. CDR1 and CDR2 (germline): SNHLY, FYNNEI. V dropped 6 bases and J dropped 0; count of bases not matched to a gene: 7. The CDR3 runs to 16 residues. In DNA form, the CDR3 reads TGTGCCAGCAGAAAAGGACTAGCGAGTAGCACAGATACGCAGTATTTT. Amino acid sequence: CASRKGLASSTDTQYF.

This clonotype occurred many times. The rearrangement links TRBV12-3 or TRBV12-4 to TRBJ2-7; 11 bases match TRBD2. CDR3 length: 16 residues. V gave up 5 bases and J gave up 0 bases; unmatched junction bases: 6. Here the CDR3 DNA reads TGTGCCAGCAGTGGGGGACTAGCGGCTAGCTCCTACGAGCAGTACTTC. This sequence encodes CASSGGLAASSYEQYF.

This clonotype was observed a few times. The DNA of the CDR3 is TGTGCCAGCAGGCGCCCGGGACTGGAAGATCGCACAGATACGCAGTATTTT. Its translation: CASRRPGLEDRTDTQYF. This chain joins TRBV7-9 and TRBJ2-3; weak D call: TRBD2 (6 bases). This CDR3 has 17 amino acids. From germline, CDR1 is SEHNR and CDR2 FQNEAQ (reference sequence). The V end lost 6 bases, the J end lost 1 base, and 20 bases lay between the germline ends.

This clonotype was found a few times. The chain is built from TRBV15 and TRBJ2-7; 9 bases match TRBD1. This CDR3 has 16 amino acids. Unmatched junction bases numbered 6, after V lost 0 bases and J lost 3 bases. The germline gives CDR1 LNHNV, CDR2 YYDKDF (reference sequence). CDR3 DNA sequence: TGTGCCACCAGCAGAGATCCCGGGACAGGGTACTACGAGCAGTACTTC. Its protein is CATSRDPGTGYYEQYF. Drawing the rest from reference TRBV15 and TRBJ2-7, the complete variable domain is DAMVIQNPRYQVTQFGKPVTLSCSQTLNHNVMYWYQQKSSQAPKLLFHYYDKDFNNEADTPDNFQSRRPNTSFCFLDIRSPGLGDTAMYLCATSRDPGTGYYEQYFGPGTRLTVT.

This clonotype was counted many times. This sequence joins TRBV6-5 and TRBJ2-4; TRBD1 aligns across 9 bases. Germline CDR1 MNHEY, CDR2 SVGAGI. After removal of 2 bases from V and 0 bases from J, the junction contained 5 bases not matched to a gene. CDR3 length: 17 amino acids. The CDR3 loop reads CASSYGWGQGAKNIQYF. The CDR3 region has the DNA TGTGCCAGCAGTTACGGTTGGGGACAGGGAGCCAAAAACATTCAGTACTTC.

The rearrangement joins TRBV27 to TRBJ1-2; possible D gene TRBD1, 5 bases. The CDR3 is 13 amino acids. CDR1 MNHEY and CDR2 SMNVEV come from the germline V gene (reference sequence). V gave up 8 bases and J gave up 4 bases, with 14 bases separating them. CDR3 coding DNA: TGTGCCAGCGGGCACAGGTCCCTCTATGGCTACACCTTC. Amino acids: CASGHRSLYGYTF.

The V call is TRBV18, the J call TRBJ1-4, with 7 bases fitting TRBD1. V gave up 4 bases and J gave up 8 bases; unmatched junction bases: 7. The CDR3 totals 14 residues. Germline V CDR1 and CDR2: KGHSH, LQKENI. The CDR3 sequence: CASSRGQYDEKLFF. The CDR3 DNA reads TGTGCCAGCTCACGGGGACAGTACGACGAAAAACTGTTTTTT.

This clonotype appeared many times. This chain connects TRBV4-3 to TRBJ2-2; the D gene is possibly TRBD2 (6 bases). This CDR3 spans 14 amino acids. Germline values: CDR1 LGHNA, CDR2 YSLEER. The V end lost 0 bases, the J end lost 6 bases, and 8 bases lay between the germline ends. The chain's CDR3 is CASSQDAGPGELFF. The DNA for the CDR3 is TGCGCCAGCAGCCAAGATGCGGGGCCCGGGGAGCTGTTTTTT.

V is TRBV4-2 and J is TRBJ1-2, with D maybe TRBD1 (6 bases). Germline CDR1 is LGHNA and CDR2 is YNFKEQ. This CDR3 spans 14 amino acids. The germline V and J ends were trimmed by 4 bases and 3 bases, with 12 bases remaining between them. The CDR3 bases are TGTGCCAGCAGCCCGGGGACAAAAGACTATGGCTACACCTTC. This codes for CASSPGTKDYGYTF.

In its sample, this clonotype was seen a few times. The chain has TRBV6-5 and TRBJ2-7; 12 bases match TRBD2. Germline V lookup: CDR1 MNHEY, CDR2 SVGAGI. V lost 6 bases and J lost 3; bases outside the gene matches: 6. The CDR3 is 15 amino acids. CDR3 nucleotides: TGTGCCAGCAGATACCGGACTAGCGGGATCTACGAGCAGTACTTC. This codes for CASRYRTSGIYEQYF.

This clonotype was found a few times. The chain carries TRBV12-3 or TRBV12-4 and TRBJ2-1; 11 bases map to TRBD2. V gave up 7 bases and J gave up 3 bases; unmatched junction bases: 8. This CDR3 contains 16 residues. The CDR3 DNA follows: TGTGCCAGCACCTCCTTGACTAGCGGGAACTACAATGAGCAGTTCTTC. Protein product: CASTSLTSGNYNEQFF.